The rows below give T cell receptor beta chains drawn from one sample of a study of identical twins. TCRdb recomputed calls from the 5' RACE reads with MiXCR, one row per CDR3 protein. The repertoire includes around 570,000 distinct CDR3 sequences, more than 9% of them detected once, and around 3.2% sits in the top ten. This same sample was also part of a study on yellow fever vaccine responses in identical twins.

The specimen was PBMCs. These receptors were collected from a woman aged 18-29 years in good health. Each CDR3 is given with its conserved first and last residue. The order of the fields is J gene, D gene, V gene, clone size, CDR3 protein. D genes are given only for firm matches. For some rows the clone size is stated as once, few or many, or as a class when expanded; others skip it.

TRBJ1-3,TRBD1,TRBV29-1,.,CSVLNRGEGNTIYF
TRBJ2-1,.,TRBV5-1,few,CASSFVPYNEQFF
TRBJ2-7,.,TRBV4-1,many,CASSPQLTVVNEQYF
TRBJ2-7,.,TRBV27,few,CASSLSWGSANEQYF
TRBJ2-1,TRBD2,TRBV7-2,once,CASSLAAWSSGRAYNEQFF
TRBJ2-3,.,TRBV6-1,.,CASSPLSTDTQYF
TRBJ2-3,TRBD2,TRBV7-2,few,CASSSREKIPDTQYF
TRBJ2-2,.,TRBV29-1,few,CSVSSGVNTGELFF
TRBJ2-7,TRBD1,TRBV4-1,.,CASRGTGMSEQYF
TRBJ2-7,.,TRBV27,.,CASKGVSSYEQYF
TRBJ2-5,.,TRBV20-1,few,CSARRLDGSLGQYF
TRBJ2-3,TRBD2,TRBV4-1,few,CASSQRTSAIDTQYF
TRBJ1-1,.,TRBV29-1,few,CSVLVSGGFTEAFF
TRBJ2-1,.,TRBV20-1,few,CSGPQSGGHEQFF
TRBJ2-7,.,TRBV29-1,few,CSVVSGYEQYF
TRBJ2-7,TRBD1,TRBV29-1,many,CSVGGQGIEQYF
TRBJ2-5,.,TRBV29-1,many,CSVEDLAEETQYF
TRBJ2-2,TRBD2,TRBV5-6,.,CASRRLATGELFF
TRBJ1-1,.,TRBV20-1,.,CSARLHSTDTEAFF
TRBJ2-7,.,TRBV6-5,many,CASKQGSYEQYF
TRBJ1-5,.,TRBV20-1,.,CSANIENQPQHF
TRBJ2-3,.,TRBV5-1,.,CASSLGFSTDTQYF
TRBJ1-1,.,TRBV6-6,few,CASREDRNTEAFF
TRBJ2-1,.,TRBV6-5,few,CASSYGPDYNEQFF
TRBJ2-7,.,TRBV4-1,.,CASSQVGGPTYEQYF
TRBJ2-1,.,TRBV28,.,CASRASAVGGNEQFF
TRBJ1-2,.,TRBV28,.,CASSLGGADYGYTF
TRBJ2-2,.,TRBV4-2,.,CASSQVEFRAGGGELFF
TRBJ2-5,.,TRBV4-3,many,CASSRRTEETQYF
TRBJ2-7,.,TRBV7-2,few,CASSLYPMGDYEQYF
TRBJ2-7,.,TRBV6-2/TRBV6-3,many,CASSPSTYEQYF
TRBJ1-2,TRBD1,TRBV20-1,few,CSGWPGQGTYGYTF
TRBJ2-5,TRBD2,TRBV24-1,many,CATSDPERRTSGQETQYF
TRBJ1-5,TRBD1,TRBV28,many,CASTVSGGYQPQHF
TRBJ2-1,TRBD2,TRBV20-1,few,CSAATSRSSYNEQFF
TRBJ2-1,TRBD2,TRBV6-2/TRBV6-3,many,CASRRLAGAYEQFF
TRBJ2-7,.,TRBV10-3,.,CAISESFGVSATEQYF
TRBJ2-7,.,TRBV19,.,CASSRTALGYEQYF
TRBJ1-2,TRBD1,TRBV29-1,.,CSVEDPHRTGAYGYTF
TRBJ2-2,.,TRBV5-1,many,CASSLTSLGTGELFF
TRBJ2-1,TRBD2,TRBV30,few,CACLAGNSYNEQFF
TRBJ2-1,.,TRBV11-2,few,CASSPGPDEQFF
TRBJ1-2,.,TRBV3-1,many,CASSQVGDGYTF
TRBJ2-7,.,TRBV7-2,many,CASSPKPYEQYF
TRBJ2-7,TRBD1,TRBV28,many,CASSLFRDRGPLSLYEQYF
TRBJ1-2,.,TRBV28,.,CASSITATPFYGYTF